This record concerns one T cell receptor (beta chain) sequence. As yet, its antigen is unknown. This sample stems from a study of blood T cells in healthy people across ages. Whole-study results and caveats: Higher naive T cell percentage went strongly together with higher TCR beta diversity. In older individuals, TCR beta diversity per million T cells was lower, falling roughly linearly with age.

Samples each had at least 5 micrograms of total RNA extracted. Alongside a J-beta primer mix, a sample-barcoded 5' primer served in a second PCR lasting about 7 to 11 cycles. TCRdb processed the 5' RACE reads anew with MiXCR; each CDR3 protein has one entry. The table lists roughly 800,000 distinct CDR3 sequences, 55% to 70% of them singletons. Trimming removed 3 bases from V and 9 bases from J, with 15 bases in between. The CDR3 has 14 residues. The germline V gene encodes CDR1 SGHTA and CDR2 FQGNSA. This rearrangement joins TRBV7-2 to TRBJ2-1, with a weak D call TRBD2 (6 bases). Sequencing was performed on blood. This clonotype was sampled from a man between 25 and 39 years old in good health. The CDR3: CASSFLGLQSEQFF. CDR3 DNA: TGTGCCAGCAGCTTTCTGGGACTCCAAAGTGAGCAGTTCTTC.